The 10 T cell receptor beta chains below were found in one sample sequenced in a study of T cell repertoires in breast cancer. Blocking oligonucleotides added to a second nested PCR suppressed unpaired genes. MiXCR was run by TCRdb on the emulsion pairing reads, yielding one entry per CDR3 protein. The table lists nearly 40,000 distinct CDR3 sequences, 45% to 55% of them singletons. Primers covering all TCR V genes were used in emulsion RT-PCR on CD8+ T cells. The material sequenced was CD8+ T cells. Receptor source: a pool of human donors with breast cancer or a healthy control (not recorded which).

This clonotype was seen only once. The chain is built from TRBV20-1 and TRBJ2-1, with 10 bases identical to TRBD2. Germline V gives CDR1 DFQATT, CDR2 SNEGSKA (reference sequence). The V and J ends lost 5 bases and 3 bases, in that order; junction bases with no gene match: 7. This CDR3 comprises 15 residues. The CDR3 loop is CSAWRRTSGYNEQFF. In DNA form, the CDR3 reads TGCAGTGCTTGGAGAAGGACTAGCGGCTACAATGAGCAGTTCTTC.

This clonotype came up a few times. The V and J genes are TRBV10-2 and TRBJ1-1; D is perhaps TRBD1 (6 bases). The V gene lost 8 bases and the J gene lost 4 bases, with 20 bases spanning the gap. The germline CDR1 and CDR2 sequences are WSHSY and SAAADI. This CDR3 has 15 amino acids. CDR3 residues: CASDSAGALGTEAFF. CDR3 bases: TGCGCCAGCGACAGCGCAGGGGCGCTTGGCACTGAAGCTTTCTTT.

This clonotype showed up just a few times. CDR3: CASSITGQATEAFF. In nucleotides, the CDR3 is TGTGCCAGCAGTATAACAGGTCAAGCCACTGAAGCTTTCTTT. The chain recombines TRBV27 with TRBJ1-1; D is perhaps TRBD1 (5 bases). The ends were cut back, 5 bases at V and 4 bases at J, with 14 bases in the middle. The CDR3 loop spans 14 amino acids. Germline V gene data show CDR1 as MNHEY and CDR2 as SMNVEV (reference sequence).

The CDR3 loop reads CASSLVVGTEAFF. The CDR3 coding sequence is TGTGCCAGCAGTTTAGTCGTGGGCACTGAAGCTTTCTTT. The rearrangement links TRBV28 to TRBJ1-1; D is unresolved. The CDR3 consists of 13 residues. From germline, CDR1 is MDHEN and CDR2 SYDVKM. V was cut by 2 bases and J by 4 bases, with 8 bases left in between.

In the case of this clonotype: A read error may produce the germline difference seen at one junction end. V is TRBV5-1 and J is TRBJ2-5, with D unresolved. This CDR3 is 13 amino acids long. Germline CDR1 and CDR2: SGHRS and YFSETQ. Here the CDR3 DNA reads TGCGCCAGCAGCATTAGACCCGGAGAGACCCGGTACTTC. As protein: CASSIRPGETRYF.

The rearrangement uses TRBV4-2 and TRBJ1-3; 8 nucleotides agree with TRBD1. Germline V gene lookup returns CDR1 LGHNA and CDR2 YNFKEQ. The CDR3 runs to 17 residues. V gave up 6 bases and J gave up 0 bases; unmatched junction bases: 10. The CDR3 loop reads CASRGQGLLNSGNTIYF. The CDR3 DNA follows: TGTGCCAGCAGAGGACAGGGCTTACTAAACTCTGGAAACACCATATATTTT.

This clonotype was recorded once. V usage is TRBV9 and J usage is TRBJ2-3; D ambiguous. CDR3 length: 15 residues. Germline values: CDR1 SGDLS, CDR2 YYNGEE. V was cut by 0 bases and J by 4 bases, with 12 bases left in between. This chain's CDR3 is CASSVDKRPADTQYF. Written as DNA, the CDR3 is TGTGCCAGCAGCGTAGATAAGCGCCCGGCAGATACGCAGTATTTT.

This CDR3 reads CASSSRAGPQHF. The DNA of the CDR3 is TGTGCCAGCTCATCTCGGGCTGGGCCCCAGCATTTT. The chain recombines TRBV18 with TRBJ1-5; unclear D gene. Germline CDR1 is KGHSH and CDR2 is LQKENI. The length of the CDR3 is 12 residues. V shed 5 bases and J shed 9 bases, with 11 bases lying between them.

This clonotype was seen a handful of times. V gene TRBV2 combines with J gene TRBJ2-4; maybe TRBD2 (5 bases). This CDR3 contains 15 residues. V was pared by 3 bases and J by 1 base, with 10 bases between. Germline V gives CDR1 SNHLY, CDR2 FYNNEI. This chain's CDR3 is CASSEAGLAKNIQYF. CDR3 DNA sequence: TGTGCCAGCAGTGAGGCGGGTCTCGCCAAAAACATTCAGTACTTC.

Comment on this clonotype: A junction end diverges from the germline sequence, so it may reflect a read error. The V call is TRBV27, the J call TRBJ2-5; tentatively, D is TRBD2 (7 bases). The CDR3 length is 16 residues. CDR1 and CDR2 (germline): MNHEY, SMNVEV (reference sequence). CDR3 region: CAGSLLARGGQETQYF. In DNA form, the CDR3 reads TGTGCCGGCAGTTTGCTGGCCAGGGGAGGGCAAGAGACCCAGTACTTC.